Below, 27 T cell receptor beta chains from the same sample are listed, as sequenced in a study of regulatory T cells in long-lasting Graves disease. The time point was: persistent/refractory GD, antithyroid drugs over 5 years with positive TRAb. TCR sequences were obtained from RNA taken from PBMCs. Building of the TCR beta libraries involved iRepertoire HTBI primers and Arm-PCR of CDR3 regions. Via MiXCR, TCRdb re-called the multiplex PCR reads, giving one row per CDR3 protein. Of roughly 430,000 distinct CDR3 sequences listed, around a fifth are singletons. Here the sequenced sample was peripheral blood mononuclear cells (PBMCs), taken when the disease was refractory, from a patient treated with antithyroid drugs. The receptors here all came from a female donor with Graves disease.

This clonotype was counted at least ten times. This chain joins TRBV20-1 and TRBJ1-1; D gene unclear. Trimming took 4 bases from V and 0 from J, leaving 9 bases between them. This CDR3 spans 13 amino acids. Germline V lookup: CDR1 DFQATT, CDR2 SNEGSKA (reference sequence). Here the CDR3 DNA reads TGCAGTGCTATCAGCAGAATGAACACTGAAGCTTTCTTT. Its protein is CSAISRMNTEAFF.

This clonotype appeared many times. V is TRBV28 and J is TRBJ1-2, with 7 bases identical to TRBD1. This CDR3 has 14 amino acids. CDR1 MDHEN and CDR2 SYDVKM come from the germline V gene. The V gene end was trimmed by 5 bases and the J gene end by 3 bases; junction bases not matched to a gene: 6. The CDR3 DNA reads as TGTGCCAGCAGTACCCAGGGGGGGCACTATGGCTACACCTTC. Translating it yields CASSTQGGHYGYTF.

The rearrangement links TRBV6-1 to TRBJ1-1; no reliable D call. V was trimmed by 2 bases and J by 7 bases, leaving 8 bases between them. The V gene's germline CDR1 is MNHNS and CDR2 SASEGT. The CDR3 contains 12 residues. The CDR3 nucleotides are TGTGCCAGCAGTGAACAGAGAAATGAAGCTTTCTTT. This gives the protein CASSEQRNEAFF.

V and J are TRBV12-3 or TRBV12-4 and TRBJ2-3, with 9 bases identical to TRBD2. The CDR3 has 15 amino acids. Germline trimming cut 6 bases from V and 3 bases from J; bases unmatched to any gene: 7. CDR3 coding DNA: TGTGCCAGCAGCCAAACGCGGGAGGGGACAGATACGCAGTATTTT. Translated: CASSQTREGTDTQYF.

V is TRBV19 and J is TRBJ2-2; tentatively, D is TRBD1 (6 bases). With 5 bases removed from V and 6 bases from J, the gap between germline ends came to 13 bases. Germline V gives CDR1 LNHDA, CDR2 SQIVND (reference sequence). The CDR3 length is 14 residues. The CDR3 coding sequence is TGTGCCAGTAGTGTACCGACAGGTTCCGGGGAGCTGTTTTTT. It yields the protein CASSVPTGSGELFF. The entire variable domain, with the rest obtained from reference TRBV19 and TRBJ2-2, is as follows: DGGITQSPKYLFRKEGQNVTLSCEQNLNHDAMYWYRQDPGQGLRLIYYSQIVNDFQKGDIAEGYSVSREKKESFPLTVTSAQKNPTAFYLCASSVPTGSGELFFGEGSRLTVL.

This clonotype appeared many times. V usage is TRBV27 and J usage is TRBJ2-5; the D gene is possibly TRBD1 (5 bases). V was cut by 2 bases and J by 4 bases, with 8 bases left in between. CDR3 length: 13 residues. The germline gives CDR1 MNHEY, CDR2 SMNVEV (reference sequence). The CDR3 coding sequence is TGTGCCAGCAGTTTACCAGGGTCAGAGACCCAGTACTTC. Translated, it gives CASSLPGSETQYF.

This clonotype was detected ten times or more. The CDR3 sequence: CASSPPTNTEAFF. In nucleotides, the CDR3 is TGTGCCAGCAGCCCACCAACAAACACTGAAGCTTTCTTT. The chain couples TRBV7-9 to TRBJ1-1, with no clear D. V was shortened by 5 bases and J by 2 bases, with 9 bases between the two germline ends. CDR1 is SEHNR and CDR2 is FQNEAQ in the germline V gene (reference sequence). The CDR3 has 13 residues.

There are a few counts of this clonotype. The rearrangement joins TRBV4-1 to TRBJ1-1; no firm D call. The CDR3 covers 15 residues. Germline lookup yields CDR1 MGHRA and CDR2 YSYEKL. Trimming left V 2 bases short and J 4 bases short, with 14 bases between. The CDR3 region has the DNA TGCGCCAGCAGCCAAATGACCGAAGGTGGCACTGAAGCTTTCTTT. This encodes CASSQMTEGGTEAFF.

This clonotype was recorded at least ten times. This sequence joins TRBV2 and TRBJ2-7; 8 bases align to TRBD2. Germline V gives CDR1 SNHLY, CDR2 FYNNEI. J lost 5 bases, V lost 8 bases, and 11 bases had no gene match. The CDR3 has 14 residues. The CDR3 sequence: CASGGSGSPHEQYF. The CDR3 bases are TGTGCCAGCGGTGGAAGCGGGAGCCCCCACGAGCAGTACTTC.

This clonotype was seen many times. The chain couples TRBV12-3 or TRBV12-4 to TRBJ1-1; 7 bases fit TRBD1. J gave up 4 bases and V 6 bases, and 5 bases lay outside the gene matches. The CDR3 extends over 13 amino acids. CDR3 residues: CASRKQGSTEAFF. CDR3 DNA sequence: TGTGCCAGCAGGAAACAGGGGAGCACTGAAGCTTTCTTT.

The table lists this clonotype with many counts. The chain links TRBV6-1 to TRBJ2-5; 12 bases line up with TRBD1. The CDR3 has 15 residues. J lost 5 bases, V lost 10 bases, and 11 bases had no gene match. Germline V CDR1 and CDR2: MNHNS, SASEGT. Here the CDR3 DNA reads TGTGCCACCTCCACCCAGGGACAGGGGGCCGAGACCCAGTACTTC. It translates to CATSTQGQGAETQYF.

This clonotype was counted between two and nine times. The chain uses TRBV25-1 and TRBJ2-2, with D possibly called TRBD1 or TRBD2 (6 bases each). Germline CDR1 reads MGHDK; CDR2 reads SYGVNS. The CDR3 spans 15 residues. V lost 3 bases and J lost 4, with 12 bases in between. CDR3 in DNA: TGTGCCAGCAGTGACGGGGGCGTCGGCACCGGGGAGCTGTTTTTT. Amino acids: CASSDGGVGTGELFF.

In this sample, this clonotype turned up many times. The CDR3 loop reads CSVGGASYEQYF. CDR3 coding DNA: TGCAGCGTTGGGGGGGCCTCCTACGAGCAGTACTTC. The genes are TRBV29-1 and TRBJ2-7; D tentatively reads TRBD1 or TRBD2 (6 bases each). Germline lookup yields CDR1 SQVTM and CDR2 ANQGSEA. This CDR3 is 12 amino acids long. The ends were cut back, 4 bases at V and 0 bases at J, with 7 bases in the middle.

This clonotype was detected ten times or more. The chain uses TRBV9 and TRBJ2-5; D is unresolved. Between the trimmed V and J ends, which lost 0 bases and 7 bases, there was a span of 13 bases. The CDR3 runs 14 residues. The germline V gene has CDR1 SGDLS and CDR2 YYNGEE. This chain's CDR3 is CASSVVGDVGTQYF. DNA for the CDR3: TGTGCCAGCAGCGTAGTGGGTGATGTAGGGACCCAGTACTTC.

The chain has TRBV7-9 and TRBJ2-7, with D tentatively TRBD2 (6 bases). This CDR3 is 14 amino acids long. The V gene lost 5 bases and the J gene lost 2 bases, with 13 bases spanning the gap. Germline V gene lookup returns CDR1 SEHNR and CDR2 FQNEAQ (reference sequence). The CDR3, as DNA: TGTGCCAGCAGCCCCTTTGAGCGGGCCTACGAGCAGTACTTC. It yields the protein CASSPFERAYEQYF.

This clonotype showed up many times. V gene TRBV28 combines with J gene TRBJ1-5, with a weak D call TRBD1 (6 bases). Germline V gene lookup returns CDR1 MDHEN and CDR2 SYDVKM. This CDR3 spans 13 amino acids. With 10 bases removed from V and 1 base from J, the gap between germline ends came to 11 bases. The CDR3 DNA reads TGTGCCACTAACAGGGAAAGCAATCAGCCCCAGCATTTT. This codes for CATNRESNQPQHF. Full variable domain (rest looked up from reference TRBV28 and TRBJ1-5): DVKVTQSSRYLVKRTGEKVFLECVQDMDHENMFWYRQDPGLGLRLIYFSYDVKMKEKGDIPEGYSVSREKKERFSLILESASTNQTSMYLCATNRESNQPQHFGDGTRLSIL.

The sample holds many counts of this clonotype. V usage is TRBV20-1 and J usage is TRBJ1-2, with 10 bases that match TRBD1. This CDR3 contains 11 residues. The germline V gene has CDR1 DFQATT and CDR2 SNEGSKA (reference sequence). Trimming cost V 6 bases and J 8 bases; bases outside gene matches: 3. The CDR3, as DNA: TGCAGTGCAACGACAGGGGGCGGCTACACCTTC. Protein product: CSATTGGGYTF.

This chain links TRBV19 with TRBJ1-5; the match to TRBD1 covers 12 bases. This CDR3 has 16 residues. V was pared by 6 bases and J by 7 bases, with 10 bases of the junction left unmatched. Germline values: CDR1 LNHDA, CDR2 SQIVND (reference sequence). This CDR3 reads CASSHWDRGLQQPQHF. CDR3 bases: TGTGCCAGTAGCCATTGGGACAGGGGGCTTCAACAGCCCCAGCATTTT.

As concerns this clonotype: A far larger clone is off by one base, so a read error is likely. The genes are TRBV29-1 and TRBJ2-7; possibly TRBD1 for D (5 bases). V was cut by 6 bases and J by 0 bases, with 9 bases left in between. Germline CDR1 reads SQVTM; CDR2 reads ANQGSEA. The CDR3 is made up of 12 amino acids. CDR3 bases: TGCAGCGTAGGGGTGAGCTCCTACGAGCAGTACTTC. Protein: CSVGVSSYEQYF.

The rearrangement links TRBV6-1 to TRBJ2-5, with D unresolved. Germline V gene sequence: CDR1 MNHNS, CDR2 SASEGT. The CDR3 has 14 residues. The V gene lost 1 base and the J gene lost 5 bases, with 11 bases spanning the gap. In DNA form, the CDR3 reads TGTGCCAGCAGTGAAGTTCGACTCACCGAGACCCAGTACTTC. This encodes CASSEVRLTETQYF.

The chain combines TRBV20-1 with TRBJ2-3; no clear D gene. The CDR3 contains 12 residues. The germline CDR1 and CDR2 sequences are DFQATT and SNEGSKA (reference sequence). With 7 bases removed from V and 4 bases from J, the gap between germline ends came to 12 bases. As DNA, the CDR3 is TGCAGTGTCTCCCGGTTCCCAGATACGCAGTATTTT. Encoded protein: CSVSRFPDTQYF.

This chain uses TRBV24-1 with TRBJ1-4; maybe TRBD1 (5 bases). Germline CDR1 and CDR2: KGHDR and SFDVKD. V was clipped by 3 bases and J by 1 base, with 8 bases between them. CDR3 length: 15 residues. The CDR3 nucleotides read TGTGCCACCAGTGATGGGACGCTAACTAATGAAAAACTGTTTTTT. Its translation is CATSDGTLTNEKLFF.

The genes are TRBV7-8 and TRBJ1-3, with D possibly being TRBD1 (5 bases). The germline CDR1 and CDR2 sequences are SGHVS and FQNEAQ. This CDR3 comprises 16 residues. The V end was cut by 5 bases, the J end by 4 bases, with 18 bases between. CDR3 DNA sequence: TGTGCCAGCAGCCGGGGGGGGTCTCTTGAGGGAAACACCATATATTTT. Its translation: CASSRGGSLEGNTIYF. Full variable domain (remainder filled in from reference TRBV7-8 and TRBJ1-3): GAGVSQSPRYKVAKRGQDVALRCDPISGHVSLFWYQQALGQGPEFLTYFQNEAQLDKSGLPSDRFFAERPEGSVSTLKIQRTQQEDSAVYLCASSRGGSLEGNTIYFGEGSWLTVV.

As concerns this clonotype: This may be a read error, as it is one base from a much larger clone. V gene TRBV7-3 combines with J gene TRBJ2-2; D is perhaps TRBD2 (5 bases). Germline CDR1 reads SGHTA; CDR2 reads FQGTGA. V lost 1 base to trimming and J lost 5 bases, with 5 bases between them. The CDR3 contains 13 residues. CDR3 DNA sequence: TGTGCCAGCAGCTTAAGGGAGACCGGGGAGCTGTTTTTT. Translating gives CASSLRETGELFF.

Comments on this clonotype: The CDR3 does not end in the conserved phenylalanine or tryptophan, so this is likely a read error. CDR3 region: CASSYTDRDTGELFS. The CDR3 DNA is TGTGCCAGCAGCTACACTGACAGGGACACCGGGGAGCTGTTTTCT. V and J are TRBV5-6 and TRBJ2-2; 7 bases align to TRBD1. CDR1 and CDR2 (germline): SGHDT, YYEEEE. The CDR3 contains 15 residues. V shed 3 bases, J shed 3 bases, and the junction held 5 bases outside the gene matches.

This clonotype was seen at least ten times. This chain joins TRBV20-1 and TRBJ2-5; 8 nucleotides line up with TRBD2. With V trimmed by 0 bases and J by 0 bases, 9 bases remained unmatched. The CDR3 has 17 amino acids. Germline assignment: CDR1 DFQATT and CDR2 SNEGSKA (reference sequence). CDR3 sequence: CSARDSTSGLYQETQYF. DNA for the CDR3: TGCAGTGCTAGAGACTCAACTAGCGGTTTGTACCAAGAGACCCAGTACTTC.

V usage is TRBV7-8 and J usage is TRBJ1-1; no clear D. CDR3 size: 13 residues. CDR1 is SGHVS and CDR2 is FQNEAQ in the germline V gene. The V gene lost 6 bases and the J gene lost 3 bases, with 11 bases spanning the gap. In nucleotides, the CDR3 is TGTGCCAGCAGTAAACAATGGGACACTGAAGCTTTCTTT. Translation: CASSKQWDTEAFF.